A selection of T cell receptor beta chains follows, all from one sample in a study of blood T cell repertoires in COVID-19. The repertoire was sequenced with immunoSEQ multiplex PCR; TCRdb's copy has only in-frame clones and lacks some. In the table there are 200,000 to 250,000 clones, nearly 90% of which are singletons. The sample taken for sequencing was peripheral blood. These receptors were collected from a woman in her late teens or twenties who had recovered from COVID-19. Both conserved end residues are part of each CDR3. Each record gives: CDR3 protein, CDR3 DNA, clone size, V gene, D gene, J gene. A D gene is named only where the DNA matches it firmly. Where a row states a size, it is once, few, many or the class of an expanded clone; other rows omit it.

CDR3 protein: CASTGGEGYNEQFF
CDR3 DNA: TGTGCCAGCACCGGGGGGGAGGGATACAATGAGCAGTTCTTC
clone size: NA
V gene: TRBV6-5
D gene: TRBD2
J gene: TRBJ2-1

CDR3 protein: CASSPLAGAGDTQYF
CDR3 DNA: TGTGCCAGCTCACCGCTTGCGGGAGCAGGGGATACGCAGTATTTT
clone size: NA
V gene: TRBV18
D gene: TRBD2
J gene: TRBJ2-3

CDR3 protein: CASSYGREGEQFF
CDR3 DNA: TGTGCCAGCAGTTACGGGCGGGAGGGTGAGCAGTTCTTC
clone size: once
V gene: TRBV6-2/TRBV6-3
D gene: TRBD2
J gene: TRBJ2-1

CDR3 protein: CASSLVGQAQPYEQYF
CDR3 DNA: TGTGCCAGCAGCTTAGTCGGACAGGCTCAGCCCTACGAGCAGTACTTC
clone size: NA
V gene: TRBV11-2
D gene: TRBD1
J gene: TRBJ2-7

CDR3 protein: CASSLLASGSSDEQFF
CDR3 DNA: TGCGCCAGCAGCTTGTTGGCTAGCGGGAGTTCTGATGAGCAGTTCTTC
clone size: NA
V gene: TRBV5-1
D gene: TRBD2
J gene: TRBJ2-1

CDR3 protein: CASSLSFGTGIVGYGYTF
CDR3 DNA: TGTGCCAGCAGTTTATCCTTTGGGACAGGGATAGTAGGTTATGGCTACACCTTC
clone size: NA
V gene: TRBV27
D gene: TRBD1
J gene: TRBJ1-2

CDR3 protein: CASYEVPEKLFF
CDR3 DNA: TGTGCCAGCTACGAGGTACCTGAAAAACTGTTTTTT
clone size: once
V gene: TRBV27
D gene: NA
J gene: TRBJ1-4

CDR3 protein: CASSSQGVRPETQYF
CDR3 DNA: TGTGCCAGCAGCTCCCAGGGGGTGAGGCCTGAGACCCAGTACTTC
clone size: NA
V gene: TRBV5-4
D gene: TRBD1
J gene: TRBJ2-5

CDR3 protein: CASSLSGISTDTQYF
CDR3 DNA: TGCGCCAGCAGTTTAAGCGGGATTAGCACAGATACGCAGTATTTT
clone size: NA
V gene: TRBV5-1
D gene: TRBD2
J gene: TRBJ2-3

CDR3 protein: CASSRDNLNYGYTF
CDR3 DNA: TGTGCCAGCAGTCGGGATAACCTGAACTATGGCTACACCTTC
clone size: NA
V gene: TRBV27
D gene: NA
J gene: TRBJ1-2

CDR3 protein: CASSLGTGTYEQYF
CDR3 DNA: TGCGCCAGCAGCTTAGGGACAGGGACCTACGAGCAGTACTTC
clone size: NA
V gene: TRBV4-3
D gene: TRBD1
J gene: TRBJ2-7

CDR3 protein: CASSYNSLLYEQYF
CDR3 DNA: TGTGCCAGCAGTTATAATTCACTCCTTTACGAGCAGTACTTC
clone size: NA
V gene: TRBV27
D gene: NA
J gene: TRBJ2-7

CDR3 protein: CASSLYPSYEQYF
CDR3 DNA: TGTGCCAGCAGTTTATATCCTTCCTACGAGCAGTACTTC
clone size: NA
V gene: TRBV27
D gene: NA
J gene: TRBJ2-7

CDR3 protein: CASSHSGSEEQYF
CDR3 DNA: TGTGCCAGCAGTCATAGCGGGAGCGAAGAGCAGTACTTC
clone size: NA
V gene: TRBV7-3
D gene: TRBD2
J gene: TRBJ2-7